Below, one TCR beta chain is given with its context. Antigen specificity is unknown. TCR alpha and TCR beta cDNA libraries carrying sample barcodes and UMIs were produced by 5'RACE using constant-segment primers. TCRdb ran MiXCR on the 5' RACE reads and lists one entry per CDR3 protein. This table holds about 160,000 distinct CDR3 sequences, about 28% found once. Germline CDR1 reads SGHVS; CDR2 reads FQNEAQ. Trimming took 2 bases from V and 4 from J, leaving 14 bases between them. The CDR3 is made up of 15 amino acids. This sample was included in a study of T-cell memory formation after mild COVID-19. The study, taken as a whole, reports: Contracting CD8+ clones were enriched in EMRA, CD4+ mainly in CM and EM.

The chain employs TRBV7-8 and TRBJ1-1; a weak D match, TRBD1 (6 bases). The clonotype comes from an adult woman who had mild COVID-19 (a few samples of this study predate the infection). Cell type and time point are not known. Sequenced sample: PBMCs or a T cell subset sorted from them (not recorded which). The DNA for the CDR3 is TGTGCCAGCAGCTTAATTGGGGGCGGCATCACTGAAGCTTTCTTT. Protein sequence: CASSLIGGGITEAFF.